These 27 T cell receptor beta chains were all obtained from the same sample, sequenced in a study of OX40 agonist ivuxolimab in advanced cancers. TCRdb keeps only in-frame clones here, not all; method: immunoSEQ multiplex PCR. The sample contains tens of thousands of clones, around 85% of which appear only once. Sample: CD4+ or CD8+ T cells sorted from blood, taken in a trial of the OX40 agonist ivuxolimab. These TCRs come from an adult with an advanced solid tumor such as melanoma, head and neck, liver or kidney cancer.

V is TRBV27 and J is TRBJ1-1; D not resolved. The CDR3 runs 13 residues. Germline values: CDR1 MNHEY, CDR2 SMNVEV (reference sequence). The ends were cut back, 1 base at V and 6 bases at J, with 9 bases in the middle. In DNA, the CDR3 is TGTGCCAGCAGTTTATTACGCGGGGCTGAAGCTTTCTTT. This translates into CASSLLRGAEAFF.

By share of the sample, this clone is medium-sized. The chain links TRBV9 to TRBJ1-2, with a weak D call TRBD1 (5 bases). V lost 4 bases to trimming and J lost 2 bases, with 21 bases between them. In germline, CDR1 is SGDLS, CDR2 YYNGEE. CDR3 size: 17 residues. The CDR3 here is CASSTTAGYSENYGYTF. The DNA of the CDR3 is TGTGCCAGCAGCACAACGGCAGGGTATAGCGAAAACTATGGCTACACCTTC.

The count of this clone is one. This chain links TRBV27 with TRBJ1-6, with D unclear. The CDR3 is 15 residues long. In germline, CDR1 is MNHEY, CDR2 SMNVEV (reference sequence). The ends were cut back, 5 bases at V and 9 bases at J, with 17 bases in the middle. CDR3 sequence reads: CASSPAVSGSSPLHF. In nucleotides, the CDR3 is TGTGCCAGCAGTCCTGCGGTGTCGGGGTCTTCACCCCTCCACTTT.

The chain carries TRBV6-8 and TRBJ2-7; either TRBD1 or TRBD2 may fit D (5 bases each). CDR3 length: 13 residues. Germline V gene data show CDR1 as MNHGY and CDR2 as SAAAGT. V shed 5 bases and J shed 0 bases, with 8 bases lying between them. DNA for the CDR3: TGTGCCAGCAGTAGGGACCGCTCCTACGAGCAGTACTTC. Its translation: CASSRDRSYEQYF.

The CDR3 DNA sequence: TGCGCCAGCAGTTACAGGGCCTTCGCCTACGAGCAGTACTTC. This encodes CASSYRAFAYEQYF. The V and J genes are TRBV5-1 and TRBJ2-5; the D gene is possibly TRBD1 (6 bases). The J call is doubtful: the DNA matches TRBJ2-7 better. The CDR3 is 14 amino acids. Per germline, CDR1 SGHRS and CDR2 YFSETQ.

The CDR3 here is CASSALSDEAFF. CDR3 bases: TGTGCCAGCAGCGCCCTCTCGGATGAAGCTTTCTTT. The chain links TRBV7-9 to TRBJ1-1; D ambiguous. Trimming stripped 5 bases from V and 7 bases from J, with 11 bases between. The germline CDR1 and CDR2 sequences are SEHNR and FQNEAQ (reference sequence). The CDR3 has 12 residues.

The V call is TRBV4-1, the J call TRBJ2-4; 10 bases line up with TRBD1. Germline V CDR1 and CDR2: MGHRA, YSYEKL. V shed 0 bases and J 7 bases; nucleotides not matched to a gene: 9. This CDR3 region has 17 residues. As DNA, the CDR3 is TGCGCCAGCAGCCAAGAAGTCTCGGGACAGGGGTGGAACATTCAGTACTTC. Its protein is CASSQEVSGQGWNIQYF.

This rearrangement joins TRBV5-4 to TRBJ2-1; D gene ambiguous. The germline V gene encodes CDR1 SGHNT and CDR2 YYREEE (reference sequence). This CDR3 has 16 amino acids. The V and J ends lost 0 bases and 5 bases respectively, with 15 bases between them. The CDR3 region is CASSLDIGGGNNEQFF. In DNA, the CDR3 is TGTGCCAGCAGCTTGGATATCGGCGGCGGTAACAATGAGCAGTTCTTC. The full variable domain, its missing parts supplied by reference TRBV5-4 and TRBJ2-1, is ETGVTQSPTHLIKTRGQQVTLRCSSQSGHNTVSWYQQALGQGPQFIFQYYREEENGRGNFPPRFSGLQFPNYSSELNVNALELDDSALYLCASSLDIGGGNNEQFFGPGTRLTVL.

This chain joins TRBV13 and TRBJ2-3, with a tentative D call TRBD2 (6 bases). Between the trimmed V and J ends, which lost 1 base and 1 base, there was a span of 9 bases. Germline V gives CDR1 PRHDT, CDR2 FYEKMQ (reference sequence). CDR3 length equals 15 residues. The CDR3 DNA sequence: TGTGCCAGCAGCTTAGCCGCGGGGCGCACAGATACGCAGTATTTT. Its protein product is CASSLAAGRTDTQYF.

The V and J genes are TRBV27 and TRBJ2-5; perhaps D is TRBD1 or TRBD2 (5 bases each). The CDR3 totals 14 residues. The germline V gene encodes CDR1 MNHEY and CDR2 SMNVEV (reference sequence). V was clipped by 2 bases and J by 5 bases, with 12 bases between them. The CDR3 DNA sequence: TGTGCCAGCAGTTTAAGTTCCGGGGCCGAGACCCAGTACTTC. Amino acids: CASSLSSGAETQYF.

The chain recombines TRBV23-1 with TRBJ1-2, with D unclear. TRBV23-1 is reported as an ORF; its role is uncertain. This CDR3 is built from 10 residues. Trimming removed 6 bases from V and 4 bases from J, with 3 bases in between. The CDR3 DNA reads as TGCGCCAGCAGATCCTATGGCTACACCTTC. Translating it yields CASRSYGYTF.

The CDR3 sequence: CASSLWDANTEAFF. CDR3 bases: TGTGCCAGCAGCTTATGGGACGCGAACACTGAAGCTTTCTTT. The rearrangement uses TRBV7-9 and TRBJ1-1, with D perhaps TRBD1 (5 bases). The length of the CDR3 is 14 residues. Germline V gives CDR1 SEHNR, CDR2 FQNEAQ (reference sequence). V lost 2 bases and J 1 base, leaving 8 bases between the germline ends.

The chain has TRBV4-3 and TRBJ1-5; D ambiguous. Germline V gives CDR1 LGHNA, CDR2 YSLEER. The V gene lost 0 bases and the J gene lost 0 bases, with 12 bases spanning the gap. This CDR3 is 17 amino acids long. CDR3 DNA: TGCGCCAGCAGCCAAGAAAAGGGCGCAGTTAGCAATCAGCCCCAGCATTTT. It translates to CASSQEKGAVSNQPQHF.

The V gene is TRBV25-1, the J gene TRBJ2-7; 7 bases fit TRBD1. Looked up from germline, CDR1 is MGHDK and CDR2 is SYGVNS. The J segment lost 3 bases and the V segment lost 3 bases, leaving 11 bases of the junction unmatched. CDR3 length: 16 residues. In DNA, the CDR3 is TGTGCCAGCAGTGACAGGGGGAAAGGGATTAACTACGAGCAGTACTTC. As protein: CASSDRGKGINYEQYF.

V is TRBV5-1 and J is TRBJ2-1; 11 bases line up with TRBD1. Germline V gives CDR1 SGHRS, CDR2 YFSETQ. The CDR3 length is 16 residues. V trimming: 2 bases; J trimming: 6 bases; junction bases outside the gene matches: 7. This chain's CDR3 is CASSLGAGTGGNEQFF. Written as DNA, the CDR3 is TGCGCCAGCAGCTTAGGGGCCGGGACAGGGGGCAATGAGCAGTTCTTC.

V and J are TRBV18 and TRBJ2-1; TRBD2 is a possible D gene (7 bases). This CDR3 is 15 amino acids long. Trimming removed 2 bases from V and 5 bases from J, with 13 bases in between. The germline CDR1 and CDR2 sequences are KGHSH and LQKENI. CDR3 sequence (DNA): TGTGCCAGCTCACCATCGGCGGGGGCCGACAATGAGCAGTTCTTC. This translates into CASSPSAGADNEQFF. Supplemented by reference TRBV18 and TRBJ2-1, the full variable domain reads NAGVMQNPRHLVRRRGQEARLRCSPMKGHSHVYWYRQLPEEGLKFMVYLQKENIIDESGMPKERFSAEFPKEGPSILRIQQVVRGDSAAYFCASSPSAGADNEQFFGPGTRLTVL.

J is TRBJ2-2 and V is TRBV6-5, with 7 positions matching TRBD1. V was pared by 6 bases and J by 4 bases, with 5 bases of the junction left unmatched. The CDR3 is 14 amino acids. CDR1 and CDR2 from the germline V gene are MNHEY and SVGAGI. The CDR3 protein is CASRETGSTGELFF. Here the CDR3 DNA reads TGTGCCAGCAGAGAGACAGGGTCCACCGGGGAGCTGTTTTTT.

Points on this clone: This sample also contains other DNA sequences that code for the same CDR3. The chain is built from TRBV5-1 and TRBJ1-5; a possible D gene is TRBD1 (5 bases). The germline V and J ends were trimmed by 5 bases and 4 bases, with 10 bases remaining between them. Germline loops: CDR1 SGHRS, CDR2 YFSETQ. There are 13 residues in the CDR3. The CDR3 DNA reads TGCGCCAGCAGGCCCGACAGAAATCAGCCCCAGCATTTT. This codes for CASRPDRNQPQHF.

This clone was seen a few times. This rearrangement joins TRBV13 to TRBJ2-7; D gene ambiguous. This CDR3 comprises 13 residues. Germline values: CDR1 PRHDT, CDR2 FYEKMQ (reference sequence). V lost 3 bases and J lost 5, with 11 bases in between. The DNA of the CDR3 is TGTGCCAGCAGCTTCACAAGGGCCCACGAGCAGTACTTC. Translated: CASSFTRAHEQYF.

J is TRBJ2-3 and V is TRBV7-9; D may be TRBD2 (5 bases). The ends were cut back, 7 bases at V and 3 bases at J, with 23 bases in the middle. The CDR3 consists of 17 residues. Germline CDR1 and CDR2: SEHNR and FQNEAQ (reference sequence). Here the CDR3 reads CASTPVVRDRGTDTQYF. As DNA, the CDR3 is TGTGCCAGCACACCCGTGGTCAGAGATCGCGGGACAGATACGCAGTATTTT.

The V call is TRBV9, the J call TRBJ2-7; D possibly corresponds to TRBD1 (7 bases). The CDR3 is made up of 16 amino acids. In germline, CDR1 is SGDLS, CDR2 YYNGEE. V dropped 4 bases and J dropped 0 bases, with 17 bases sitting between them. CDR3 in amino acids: CASSLRGTASSYEQYF. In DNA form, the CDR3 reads TGTGCCAGCAGCTTACGGGGGACAGCGAGCTCCTACGAGCAGTACTTC.

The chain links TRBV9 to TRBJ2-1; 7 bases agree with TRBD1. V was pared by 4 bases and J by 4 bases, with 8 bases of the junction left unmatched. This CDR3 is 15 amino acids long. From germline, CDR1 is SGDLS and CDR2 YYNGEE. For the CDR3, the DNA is TGTGCCAGCAGCACCACCCCAGGGGGATACAATGAGCAGTTCTTC. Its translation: CASSTTPGGYNEQFF.

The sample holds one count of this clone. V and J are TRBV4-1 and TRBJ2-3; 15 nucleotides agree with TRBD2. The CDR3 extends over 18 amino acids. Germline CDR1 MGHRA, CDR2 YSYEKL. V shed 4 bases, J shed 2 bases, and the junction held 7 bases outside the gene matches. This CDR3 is CASSPLGLAGGHTDTQYF. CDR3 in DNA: TGCGCCAGCAGCCCTCTGGGACTAGCGGGGGGCCACACAGATACGCAGTATTTT.

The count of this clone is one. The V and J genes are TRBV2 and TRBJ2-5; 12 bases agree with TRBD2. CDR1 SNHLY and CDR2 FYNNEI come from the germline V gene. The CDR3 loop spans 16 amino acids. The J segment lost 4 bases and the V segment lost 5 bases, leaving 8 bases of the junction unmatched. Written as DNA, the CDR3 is TGTGCCAGCAGTACGACTAGCGGGGGTGCCTTAGAGACCCAGTACTTC. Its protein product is CASSTTSGGALETQYF. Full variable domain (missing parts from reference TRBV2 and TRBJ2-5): EPEVTQTPSHQVTQMGQEVILRCVPISNHLYFYWYRQILGQKVEFLVSFYNNEISEKSEIFDDQFSVERPDGSNFTLKIRSTKLEDSAMYFCASSTTSGGALETQYFGPGTRLLVL.

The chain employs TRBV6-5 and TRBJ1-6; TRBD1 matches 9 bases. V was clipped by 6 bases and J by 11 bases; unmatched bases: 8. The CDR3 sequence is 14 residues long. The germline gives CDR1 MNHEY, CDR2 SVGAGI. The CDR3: CASRKGQGSPPLHF. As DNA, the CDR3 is TGTGCCAGCAGGAAGGGACAGGGAAGCCCACCCCTCCACTTT.

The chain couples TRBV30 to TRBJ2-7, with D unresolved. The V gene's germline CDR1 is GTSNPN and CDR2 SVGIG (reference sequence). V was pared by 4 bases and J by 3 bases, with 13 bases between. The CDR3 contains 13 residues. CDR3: CAWTPGPHYEQYF. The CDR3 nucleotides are TGTGCCTGGACACCCGGGCCCCACTACGAGCAGTACTTC.

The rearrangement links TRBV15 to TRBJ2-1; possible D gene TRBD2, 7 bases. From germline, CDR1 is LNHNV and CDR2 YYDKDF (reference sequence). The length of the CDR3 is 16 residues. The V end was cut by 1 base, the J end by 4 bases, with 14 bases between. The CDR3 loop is CATSRVGGGRYNEQFF. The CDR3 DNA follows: TGTGCCACCAGCAGAGTTGGGGGGGGCCGGTACAATGAGCAGTTCTTC.